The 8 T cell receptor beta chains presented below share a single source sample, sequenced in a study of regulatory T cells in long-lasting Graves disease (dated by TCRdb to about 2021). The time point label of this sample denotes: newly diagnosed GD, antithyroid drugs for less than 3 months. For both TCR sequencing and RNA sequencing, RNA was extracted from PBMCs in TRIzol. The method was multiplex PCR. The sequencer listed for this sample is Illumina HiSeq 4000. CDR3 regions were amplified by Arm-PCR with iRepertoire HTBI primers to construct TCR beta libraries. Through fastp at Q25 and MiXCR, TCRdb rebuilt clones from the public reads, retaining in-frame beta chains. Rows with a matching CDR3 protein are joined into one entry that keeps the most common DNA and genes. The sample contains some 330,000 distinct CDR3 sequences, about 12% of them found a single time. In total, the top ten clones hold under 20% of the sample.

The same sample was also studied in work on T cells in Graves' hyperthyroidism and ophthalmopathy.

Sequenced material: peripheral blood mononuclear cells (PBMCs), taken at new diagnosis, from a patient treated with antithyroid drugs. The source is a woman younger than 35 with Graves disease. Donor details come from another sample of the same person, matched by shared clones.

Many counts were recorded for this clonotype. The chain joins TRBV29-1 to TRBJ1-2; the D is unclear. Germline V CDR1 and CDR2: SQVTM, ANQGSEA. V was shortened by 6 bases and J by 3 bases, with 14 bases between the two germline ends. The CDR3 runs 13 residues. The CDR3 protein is CSVGEGLDYGYTF. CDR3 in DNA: TGCAGCGTCGGGGAGGGTCTAGACTATGGCTACACCTTC.

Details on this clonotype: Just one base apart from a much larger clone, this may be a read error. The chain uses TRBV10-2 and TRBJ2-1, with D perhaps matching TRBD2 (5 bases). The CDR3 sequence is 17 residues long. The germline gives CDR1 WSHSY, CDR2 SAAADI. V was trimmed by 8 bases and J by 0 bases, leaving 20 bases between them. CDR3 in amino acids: CASSTGPFAGSYNEQFF. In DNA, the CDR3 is TGCGCCAGCTCGACTGGACCCTTCGCGGGCTCCTACAATGAGCAGTTCTTC.

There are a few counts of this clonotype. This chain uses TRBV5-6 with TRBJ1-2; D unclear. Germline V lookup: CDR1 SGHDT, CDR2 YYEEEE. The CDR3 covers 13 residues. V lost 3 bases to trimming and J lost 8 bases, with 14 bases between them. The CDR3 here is CASSSGLGRGYTF. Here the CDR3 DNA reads TGTGCCAGCAGCTCCGGCCTTGGTAGGGGCTACACCTTC.

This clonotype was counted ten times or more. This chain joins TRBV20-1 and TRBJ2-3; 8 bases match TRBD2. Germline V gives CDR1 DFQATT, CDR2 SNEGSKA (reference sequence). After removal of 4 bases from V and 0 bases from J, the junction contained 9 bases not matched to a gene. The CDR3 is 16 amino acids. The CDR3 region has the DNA TGCAGTGCTACCTCTCCCTCTAGCGGGAGCACAGATACGCAGTATTTT. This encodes CSATSPSSGSTDTQYF.

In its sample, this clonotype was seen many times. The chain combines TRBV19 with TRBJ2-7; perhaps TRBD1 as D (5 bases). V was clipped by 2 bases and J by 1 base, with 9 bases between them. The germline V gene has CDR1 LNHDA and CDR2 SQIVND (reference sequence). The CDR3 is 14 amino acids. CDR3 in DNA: TGTGCCAGTAGTATAACAGGTTCGTCCTACGAGCAGTACGTC. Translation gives CASSITGSSYEQYV.

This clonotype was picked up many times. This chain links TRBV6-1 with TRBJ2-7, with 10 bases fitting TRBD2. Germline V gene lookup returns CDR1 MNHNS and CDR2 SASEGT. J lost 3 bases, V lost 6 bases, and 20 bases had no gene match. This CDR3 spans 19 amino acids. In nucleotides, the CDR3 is TGTGCCAGCAGGGACACCTTGACGGGTTTAGCGGGAGGCGTCTACGAGCAGTACTTC. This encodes CASRDTLTGLAGGVYEQYF.

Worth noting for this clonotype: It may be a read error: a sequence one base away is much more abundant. Here the CDR3 reads CSANGRGGGKNIQYF. CDR3 DNA: TGCAGTGCTAATGGTCGGGGGGGCGGCAAAAACATTCAGTACTTC. This sequence joins TRBV20-1 and TRBJ2-4, with TRBD2 identical over 8 bases. CDR1 is DFQATT, CDR2 SNEGSKA, per germline (reference sequence). The CDR3 extends over 15 amino acids. V was clipped by 4 bases and J by 3 bases; unmatched bases: 8.

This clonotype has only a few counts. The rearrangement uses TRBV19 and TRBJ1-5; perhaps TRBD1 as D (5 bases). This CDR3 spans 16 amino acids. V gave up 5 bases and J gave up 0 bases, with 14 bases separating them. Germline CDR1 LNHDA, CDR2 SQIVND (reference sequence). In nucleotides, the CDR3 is TGTGCCAGTAGTGACAGACCTTATAATAGCAATCAGCCCCAGCATTTT. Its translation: CASSDRPYNSNQPQHF.